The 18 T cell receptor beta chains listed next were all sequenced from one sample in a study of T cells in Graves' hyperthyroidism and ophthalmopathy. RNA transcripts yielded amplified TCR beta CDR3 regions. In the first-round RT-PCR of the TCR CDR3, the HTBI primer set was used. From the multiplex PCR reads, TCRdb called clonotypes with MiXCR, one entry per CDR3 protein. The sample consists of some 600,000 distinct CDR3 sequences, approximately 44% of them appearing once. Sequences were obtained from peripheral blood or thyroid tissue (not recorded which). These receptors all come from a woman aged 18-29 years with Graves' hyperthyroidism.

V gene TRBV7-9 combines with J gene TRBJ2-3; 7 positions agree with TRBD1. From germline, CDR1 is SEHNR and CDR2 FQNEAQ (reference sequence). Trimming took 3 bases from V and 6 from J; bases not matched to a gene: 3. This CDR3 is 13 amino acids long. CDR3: CASSFDRDDTQYF. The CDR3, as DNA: TGTGCCAGCAGCTTCGACAGGGATGATACGCAGTATTTT. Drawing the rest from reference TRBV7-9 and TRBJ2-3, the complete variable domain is DTGVSQNPRHKITKRGQNVTFRCDPISEHNRLYWYRQTLGQGPEFLTYFQNEAQLEKSRLLSDRFSAERPKGSFSTLEIQRTEQGDSAMYLCASSFDRDDTQYFGPGTRLTVL.

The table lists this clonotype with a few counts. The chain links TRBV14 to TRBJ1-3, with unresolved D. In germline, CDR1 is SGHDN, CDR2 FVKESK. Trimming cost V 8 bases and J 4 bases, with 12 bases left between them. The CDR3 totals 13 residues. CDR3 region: CASSPGIGNTIYF. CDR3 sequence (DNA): TGTGCCAGCTCACCTGGGATCGGAAACACCATATATTTT.

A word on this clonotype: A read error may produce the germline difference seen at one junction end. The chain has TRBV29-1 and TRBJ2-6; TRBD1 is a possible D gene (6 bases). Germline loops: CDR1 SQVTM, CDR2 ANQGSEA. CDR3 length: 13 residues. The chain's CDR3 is CSVEVAGANVLTF. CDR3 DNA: TGCAGCGTTGAGGTGGCAGGGGCTAACGTCCTGACTTTC.

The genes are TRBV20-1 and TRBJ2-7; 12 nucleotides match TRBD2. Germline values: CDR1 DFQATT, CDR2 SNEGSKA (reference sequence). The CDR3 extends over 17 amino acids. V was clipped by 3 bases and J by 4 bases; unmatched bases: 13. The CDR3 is CSASFETSGSKLYEQYF. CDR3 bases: TGCAGTGCTAGTTTCGAGACTAGCGGGAGTAAGCTTTACGAGCAGTACTTC.

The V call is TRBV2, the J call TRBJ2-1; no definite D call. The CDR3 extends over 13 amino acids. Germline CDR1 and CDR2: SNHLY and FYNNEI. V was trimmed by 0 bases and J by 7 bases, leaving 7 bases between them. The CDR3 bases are TGTGCCAGCAGTGAAGCGTGGGGAAATGAGCAGTTCTTC. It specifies CASSEAWGNEQFF.

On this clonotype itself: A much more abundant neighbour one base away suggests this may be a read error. This CDR3 is CVTSWTRAWEKLFF. CDR3 coding DNA: TGTGTCACATCCTGGACGAGGGCTTGGGAAAAACTGTTTTTT. This sequence joins TRBV2 and TRBJ1-4; D remains unclear. CDR1 is SNHLY, CDR2 FYNNEI, per germline. The CDR3 sequence is 14 residues long.

The CDR3 coding sequence is TGTGCCAGCGGCGATGGGACCGGGTCATTCGAGACCCAGTACTTC. Protein: CASGDGTGSFETQYF. The V and J genes are TRBV2 and TRBJ2-5, with D perhaps given as TRBD1 or TRBD2 (5 bases each). Trimming stripped 8 bases from V and 5 bases from J, with 21 bases between. CDR1 is SNHLY, CDR2 FYNNEI, per germline. This CDR3 comprises 15 residues.

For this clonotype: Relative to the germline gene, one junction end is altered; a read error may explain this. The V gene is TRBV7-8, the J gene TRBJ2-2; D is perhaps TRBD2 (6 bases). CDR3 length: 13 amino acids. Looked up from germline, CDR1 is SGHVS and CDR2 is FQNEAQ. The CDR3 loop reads CASSPILTGGLFF. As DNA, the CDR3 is TGTGCCAGCAGCCCCATCCTCACCGGGGGGCTGTTTTTT. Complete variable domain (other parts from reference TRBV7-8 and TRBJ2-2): GAGVSQSPRYKVAKRGQDVALRCDPISGHVSLFWYQQALGQGPEFLTYFQNEAQLDKSGLPSDRFFAERPEGSVSTLKIQRTQQEDSAVYLCASSPILTGGLFFGEGSRLTVL.

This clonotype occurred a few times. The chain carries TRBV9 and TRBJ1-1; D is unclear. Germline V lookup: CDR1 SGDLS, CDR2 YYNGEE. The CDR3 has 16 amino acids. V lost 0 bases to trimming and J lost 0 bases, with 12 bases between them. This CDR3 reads CASSVAGTHMNTEAFF. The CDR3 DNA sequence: TGTGCCAGCAGCGTAGCTGGTACACACATGAACACTGAAGCTTTCTTT.

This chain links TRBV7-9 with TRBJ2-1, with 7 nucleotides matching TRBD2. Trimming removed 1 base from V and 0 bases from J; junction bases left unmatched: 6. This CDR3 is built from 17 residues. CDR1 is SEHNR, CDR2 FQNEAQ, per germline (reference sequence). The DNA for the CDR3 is TGTGCCAGCAGCTTAGAATTGGGCGGGAGCTCCTACAATGAGCAGTTCTTC. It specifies CASSLELGGSSYNEQFF.

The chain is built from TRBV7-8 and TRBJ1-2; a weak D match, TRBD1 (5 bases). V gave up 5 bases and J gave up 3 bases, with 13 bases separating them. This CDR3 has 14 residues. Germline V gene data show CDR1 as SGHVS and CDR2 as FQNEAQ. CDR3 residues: CASSPGGTDYGYTF. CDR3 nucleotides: TGTGCCAGCAGCCCGGGGGGGACGGACTATGGCTACACCTTC.

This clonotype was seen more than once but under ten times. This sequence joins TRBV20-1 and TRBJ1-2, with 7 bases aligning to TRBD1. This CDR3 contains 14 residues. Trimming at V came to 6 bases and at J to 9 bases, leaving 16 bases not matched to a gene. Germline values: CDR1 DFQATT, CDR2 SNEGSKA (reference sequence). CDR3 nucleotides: TGCAGTGCCGCAGGGGGACAGAGGCGTTCTCGCTACACCTTC. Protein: CSAAGGQRRSRYTF.

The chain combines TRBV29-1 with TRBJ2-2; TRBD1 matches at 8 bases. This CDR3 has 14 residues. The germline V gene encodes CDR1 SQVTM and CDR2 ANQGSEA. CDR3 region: CILVGQEATGELFF. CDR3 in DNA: TGCATCCTGGTGGGACAGGAAGCCACCGGGGAGCTGTTTTTT.

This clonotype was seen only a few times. CDR3 residues: CASSEQGYGGYTF. In nucleotides, the CDR3 is TGTGCCAGCAGTGAACAGGGGTACGGTGGCTACACCTTC. The chain joins TRBV7-2 to TRBJ1-2; 7 nucleotides line up with TRBD1. The CDR3 is 13 residues long. The germline V gene has CDR1 SGHTA and CDR2 FQGNSA. The V and J ends lost 6 bases and 7 bases, in that order; junction bases with no gene match: 8.

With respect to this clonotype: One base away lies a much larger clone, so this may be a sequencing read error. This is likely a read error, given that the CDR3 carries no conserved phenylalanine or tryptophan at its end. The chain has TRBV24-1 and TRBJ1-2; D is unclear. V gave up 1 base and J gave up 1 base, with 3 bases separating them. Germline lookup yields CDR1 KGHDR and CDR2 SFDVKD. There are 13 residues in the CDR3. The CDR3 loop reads CATSDFSNYGYTL. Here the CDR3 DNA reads TGTGCCACCAGTGATTTCAGTAACTATGGCTACACCCTC.

The CDR3 region has the DNA TGCAGCGTTCAATTACAGGGAAATGAGCAGTACTTC. Translation gives CSVQLQGNEQYF. This chain uses TRBV29-1 with TRBJ2-7, with D possibly matching TRBD1 (6 bases). The CDR3 spans 12 residues. The V gene's germline CDR1 is SQVTM and CDR2 ANQGSEA. The germline V and J ends were trimmed by 5 bases and 7 bases, with 15 bases remaining between them.

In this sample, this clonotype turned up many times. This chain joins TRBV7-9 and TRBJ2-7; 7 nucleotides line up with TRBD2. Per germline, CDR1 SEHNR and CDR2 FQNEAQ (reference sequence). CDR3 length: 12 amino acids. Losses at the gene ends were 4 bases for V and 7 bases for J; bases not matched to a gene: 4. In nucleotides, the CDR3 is TGTGCCAGCAGCTCGACCGGGGGGGAGCAGTACTTC. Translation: CASSSTGGEQYF.

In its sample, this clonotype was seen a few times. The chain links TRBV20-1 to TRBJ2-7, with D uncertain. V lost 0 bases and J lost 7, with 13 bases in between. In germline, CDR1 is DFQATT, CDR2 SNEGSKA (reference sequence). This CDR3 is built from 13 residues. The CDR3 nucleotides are TGCAGTGCTAGAGATGTTCCTAGTGGGGAGCAGTACTTC. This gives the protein CSARDVPSGEQYF.